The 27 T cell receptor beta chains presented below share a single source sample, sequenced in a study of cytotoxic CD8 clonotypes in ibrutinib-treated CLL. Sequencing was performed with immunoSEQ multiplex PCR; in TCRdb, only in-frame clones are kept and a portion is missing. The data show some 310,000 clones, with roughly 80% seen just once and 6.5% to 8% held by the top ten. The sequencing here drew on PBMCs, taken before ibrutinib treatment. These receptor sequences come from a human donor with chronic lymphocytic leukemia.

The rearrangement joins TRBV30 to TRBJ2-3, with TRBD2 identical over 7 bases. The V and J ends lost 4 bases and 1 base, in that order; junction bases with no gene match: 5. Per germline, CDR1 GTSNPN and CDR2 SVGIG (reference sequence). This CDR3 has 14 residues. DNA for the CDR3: TGTGCCTGGATGGCTAGCGGAGGCACAGATACGCAGTATTTT. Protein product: CAWMASGGTDTQYF.

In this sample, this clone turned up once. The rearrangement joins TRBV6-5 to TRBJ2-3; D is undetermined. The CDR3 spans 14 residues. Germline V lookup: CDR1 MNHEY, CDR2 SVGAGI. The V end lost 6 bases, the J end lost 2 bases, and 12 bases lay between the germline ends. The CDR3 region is CASRKQTLTDTQYF. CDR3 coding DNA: TGTGCCAGCAGGAAGCAGACACTCACAGATACGCAGTATTTT.

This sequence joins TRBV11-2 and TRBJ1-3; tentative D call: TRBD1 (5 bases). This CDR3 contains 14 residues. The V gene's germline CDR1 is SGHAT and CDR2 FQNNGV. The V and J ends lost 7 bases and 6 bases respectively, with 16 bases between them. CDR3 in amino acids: CASTRGGVKNTIYF. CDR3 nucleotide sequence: TGTGCCAGCACCCGGGGGGGAGTCAAAAACACCATATATTTT.

Here the CDR3 DNA reads TGTGCCAGCTCACCACCGGGGACAGGGAGGGTATACAATGAGCAGTTCTTC. It is translated as CASSPPGTGRVYNEQFF. The chain couples TRBV18 to TRBJ2-1; 9 bases fit TRBD1. J gave up 4 bases and V 0 bases, and 7 bases lay outside the gene matches. The CDR3 extends over 17 amino acids. Germline V gene data show CDR1 as KGHSH and CDR2 as LQKENI.

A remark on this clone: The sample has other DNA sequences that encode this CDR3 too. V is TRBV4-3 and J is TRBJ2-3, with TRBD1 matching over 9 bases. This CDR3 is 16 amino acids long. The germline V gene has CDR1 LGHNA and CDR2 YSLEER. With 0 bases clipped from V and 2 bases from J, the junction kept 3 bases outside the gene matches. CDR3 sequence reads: CASSQEQGAFTDTQYF. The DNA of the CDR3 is TGCGCCAGCAGCCAAGAACAGGGGGCTTTCACAGATACGCAGTATTTT.

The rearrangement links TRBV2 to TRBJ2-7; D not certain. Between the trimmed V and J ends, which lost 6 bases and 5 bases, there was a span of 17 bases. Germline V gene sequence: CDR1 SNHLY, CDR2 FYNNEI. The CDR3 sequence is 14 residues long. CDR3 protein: CASSDPGNLNEQYF. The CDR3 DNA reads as TGTGCCAGCAGCGACCCTGGCAATTTGAACGAGCAGTACTTC.

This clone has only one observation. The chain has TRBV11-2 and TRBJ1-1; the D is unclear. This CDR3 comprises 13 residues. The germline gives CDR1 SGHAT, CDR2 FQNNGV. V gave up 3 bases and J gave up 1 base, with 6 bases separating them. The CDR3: CASSFHRNTEAFF. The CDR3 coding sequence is TGTGCCAGCAGCTTCCACAGGAACACTGAAGCTTTCTTT.

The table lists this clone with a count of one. In DNA form, the CDR3 reads TGCGCCAGCAGCCAAGCCTTAGTTTCTAGCGGGACTGTTGAGCAGTTCTTC. The encoded protein is CASSQALVSSGTVEQFF. This sequence joins TRBV4-1 and TRBJ2-1; 9 positions agree with TRBD2. Germline CDR1 is MGHRA and CDR2 is YSYEKL. The CDR3 is 17 residues long. V lost 1 base to trimming and J lost 9 bases; unmatched junction nucleotides: 13.

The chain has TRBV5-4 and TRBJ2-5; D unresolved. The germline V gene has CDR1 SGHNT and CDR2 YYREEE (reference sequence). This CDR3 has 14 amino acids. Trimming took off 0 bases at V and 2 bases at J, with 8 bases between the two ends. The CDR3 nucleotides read TGTGCCAGCAGCTTGGGGAGCGATCAAGAGACCCAGTACTTC. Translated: CASSLGSDQETQYF.

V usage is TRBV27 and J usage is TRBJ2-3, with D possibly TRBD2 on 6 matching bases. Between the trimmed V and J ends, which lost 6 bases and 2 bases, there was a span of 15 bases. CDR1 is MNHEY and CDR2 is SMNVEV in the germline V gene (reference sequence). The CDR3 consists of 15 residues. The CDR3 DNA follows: TGTGCCAGCAGACCTAGCGTATCGCCCACAGATACGCAGTATTTT. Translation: CASRPSVSPTDTQYF.

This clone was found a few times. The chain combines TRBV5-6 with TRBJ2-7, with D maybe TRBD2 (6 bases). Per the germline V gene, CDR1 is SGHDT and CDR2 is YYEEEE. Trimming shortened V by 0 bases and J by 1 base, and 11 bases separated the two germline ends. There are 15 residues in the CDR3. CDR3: CASSLVGDWSYEQYF. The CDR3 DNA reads TGTGCCAGCAGCTTGGTGGGGGACTGGTCCTACGAGCAGTACTTC.

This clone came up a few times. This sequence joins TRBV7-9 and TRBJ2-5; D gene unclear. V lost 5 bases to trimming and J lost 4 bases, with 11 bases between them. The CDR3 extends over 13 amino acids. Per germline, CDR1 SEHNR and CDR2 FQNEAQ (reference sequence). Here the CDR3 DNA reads TGTGCCAGCAGCCGTATCCTGGGAGAGACCCAGTACTTC. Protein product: CASSRILGETQYF.

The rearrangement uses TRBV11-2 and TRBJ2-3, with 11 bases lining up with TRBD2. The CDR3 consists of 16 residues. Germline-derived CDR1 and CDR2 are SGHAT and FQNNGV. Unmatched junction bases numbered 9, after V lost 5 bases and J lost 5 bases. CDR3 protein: CASSTSLAGGLDTQYF. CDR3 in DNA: TGTGCCAGCAGCACGTCCCTAGCGGGAGGCTTAGATACGCAGTATTTT.

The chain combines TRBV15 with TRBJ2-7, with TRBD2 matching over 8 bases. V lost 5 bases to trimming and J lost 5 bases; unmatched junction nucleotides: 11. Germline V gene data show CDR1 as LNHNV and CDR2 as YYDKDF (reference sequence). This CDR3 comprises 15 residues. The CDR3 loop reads CATSGGLAGPHEQYF. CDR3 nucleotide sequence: TGTGCCACCAGCGGAGGACTAGCTGGGCCCCACGAGCAGTACTTC.

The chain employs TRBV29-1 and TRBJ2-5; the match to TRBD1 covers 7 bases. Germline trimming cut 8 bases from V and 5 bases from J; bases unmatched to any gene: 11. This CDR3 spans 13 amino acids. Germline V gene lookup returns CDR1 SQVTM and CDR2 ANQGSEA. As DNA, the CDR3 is TGCAGCCACACAGACAGGGCTGGTGAGACCCAGTACTTC. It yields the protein CSHTDRAGETQYF. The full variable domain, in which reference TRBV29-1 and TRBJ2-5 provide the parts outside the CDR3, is SAVISQKPSRDICQRGTSLTIQCQVDSQVTMMFWYRQQPGQSLTLIATANQGSEATYESGFVIDKFPISRPNLTFSTLTVSNMSPEDSSIYLCSHTDRAGETQYFGPGTRLLVL.

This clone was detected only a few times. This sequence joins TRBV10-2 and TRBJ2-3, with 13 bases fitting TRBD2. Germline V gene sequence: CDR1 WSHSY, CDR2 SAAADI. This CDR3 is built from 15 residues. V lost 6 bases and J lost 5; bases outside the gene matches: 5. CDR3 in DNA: TGCGCCAGCAGGGGGACTAGCGGGACCTTAGATACGCAGTATTTT. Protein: CASRGTSGTLDTQYF.

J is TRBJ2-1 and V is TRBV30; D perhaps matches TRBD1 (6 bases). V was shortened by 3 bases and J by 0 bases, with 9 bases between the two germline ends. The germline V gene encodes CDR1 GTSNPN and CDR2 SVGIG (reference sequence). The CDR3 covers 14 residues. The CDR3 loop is CAWSPGHSYNEQFF. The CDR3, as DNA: TGTGCCTGGAGCCCGGGACACTCCTACAATGAGCAGTTCTTC.

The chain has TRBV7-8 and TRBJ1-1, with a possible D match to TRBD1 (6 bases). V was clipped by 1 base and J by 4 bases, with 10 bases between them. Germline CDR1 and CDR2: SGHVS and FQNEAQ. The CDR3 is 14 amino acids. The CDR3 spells CASSLGGQVTEAFF. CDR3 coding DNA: TGTGCCAGCAGCTTAGGGGGACAAGTCACTGAAGCTTTCTTT.

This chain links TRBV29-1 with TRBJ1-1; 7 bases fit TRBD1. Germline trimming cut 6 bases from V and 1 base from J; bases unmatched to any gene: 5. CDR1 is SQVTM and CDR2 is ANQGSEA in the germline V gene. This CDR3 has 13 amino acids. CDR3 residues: CSVRTGENTEAFF. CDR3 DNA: TGCAGCGTACGGACAGGAGAGAACACTGAAGCTTTCTTT. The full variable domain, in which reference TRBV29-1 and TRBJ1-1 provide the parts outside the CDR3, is SAVISQKPSRDICQRGTSLTIQCQVDSQVTMMFWYRQQPGQSLTLIATANQGSEATYESGFVIDKFPISRPNLTFSTLTVSNMSPEDSSIYLCSVRTGENTEAFFGQGTRLTVV.

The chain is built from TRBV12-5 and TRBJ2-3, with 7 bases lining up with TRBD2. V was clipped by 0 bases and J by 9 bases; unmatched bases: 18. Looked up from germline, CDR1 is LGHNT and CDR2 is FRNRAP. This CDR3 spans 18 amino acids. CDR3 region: CASGLVLGREITPGTQYF. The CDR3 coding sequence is TGTGCTAGTGGTTTGGTATTAGGGCGGGAGATCACCCCAGGGACGCAGTATTTT.

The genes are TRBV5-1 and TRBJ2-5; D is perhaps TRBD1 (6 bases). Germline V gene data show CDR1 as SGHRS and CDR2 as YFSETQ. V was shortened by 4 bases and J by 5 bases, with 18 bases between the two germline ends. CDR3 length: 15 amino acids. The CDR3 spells CASSVEGGRGETQYF. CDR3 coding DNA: TGCGCCAGCAGCGTGGAAGGGGGACGGGGTGAGACCCAGTACTTC.

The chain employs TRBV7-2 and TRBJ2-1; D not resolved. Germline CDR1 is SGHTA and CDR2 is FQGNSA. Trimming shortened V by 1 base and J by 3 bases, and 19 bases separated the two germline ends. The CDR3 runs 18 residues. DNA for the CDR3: TGTGCCAGCAGCTTAGTTCTGGTTGAAGAGCGAGACTACAATGAGCAGTTCTTC. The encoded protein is CASSLVLVEERDYNEQFF.

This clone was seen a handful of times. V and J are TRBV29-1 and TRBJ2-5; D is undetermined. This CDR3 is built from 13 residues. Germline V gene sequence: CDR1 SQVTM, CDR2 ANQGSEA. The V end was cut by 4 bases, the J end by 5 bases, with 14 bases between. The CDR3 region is CSVVPGTSETQYF. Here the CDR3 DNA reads TGCAGCGTTGTTCCCGGAACATCGGAGACCCAGTACTTC.

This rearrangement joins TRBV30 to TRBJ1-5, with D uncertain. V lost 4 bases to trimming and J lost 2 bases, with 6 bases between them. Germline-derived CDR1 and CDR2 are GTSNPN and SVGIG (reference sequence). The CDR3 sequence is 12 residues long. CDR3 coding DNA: TGTGCCTGGACAGACGGCAATCAGCCCCAGCATTTT. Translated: CAWTDGNQPQHF.

This chain's CDR3 is CAWSVRLASNTGELFF. The DNA of the CDR3 is TGTGCCTGGAGTGTCCGACTAGCGTCGAACACCGGGGAGCTGTTTTTT. The chain carries TRBV30 and TRBJ2-2; 8 positions agree with TRBD2. J was trimmed by 0 bases and V by 0 bases; bases with no gene match: 3. Germline loops: CDR1 GTSNPN, CDR2 SVGIG (reference sequence). The CDR3 spans 16 residues.

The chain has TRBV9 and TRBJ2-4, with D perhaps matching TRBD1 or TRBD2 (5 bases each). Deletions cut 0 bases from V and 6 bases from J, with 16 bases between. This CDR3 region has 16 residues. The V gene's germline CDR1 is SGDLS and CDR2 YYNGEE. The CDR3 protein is CASSVAGRSGGNIQYF. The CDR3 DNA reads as TGTGCCAGCAGCGTAGCGGGGCGGTCTGGCGGAAACATTCAGTACTTC.

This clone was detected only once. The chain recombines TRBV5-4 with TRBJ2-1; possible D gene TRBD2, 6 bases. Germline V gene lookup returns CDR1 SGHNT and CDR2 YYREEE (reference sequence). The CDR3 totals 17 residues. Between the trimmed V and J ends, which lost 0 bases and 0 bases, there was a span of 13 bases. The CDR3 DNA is TGTGCCAGCAGCTTGGCCGCGACTAGGAGCTCCTACAATGAGCAGTTCTTC. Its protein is CASSLAATRSSYNEQFF.